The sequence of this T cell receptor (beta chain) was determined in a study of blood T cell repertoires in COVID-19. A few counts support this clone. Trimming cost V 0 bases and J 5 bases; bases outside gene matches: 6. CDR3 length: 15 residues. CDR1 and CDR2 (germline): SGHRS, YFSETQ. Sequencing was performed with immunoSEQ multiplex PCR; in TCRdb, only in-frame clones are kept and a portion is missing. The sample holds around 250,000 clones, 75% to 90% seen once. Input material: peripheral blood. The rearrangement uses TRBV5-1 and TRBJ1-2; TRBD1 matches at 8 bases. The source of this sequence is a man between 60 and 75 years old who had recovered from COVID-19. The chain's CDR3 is CASSLVSGGGYGYTF. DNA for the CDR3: TGCGCCAGCAGCTTGGTTTCAGGGGGCGGATATGGCTACACCTTC.